This T cell receptor beta chain was retrieved from a study of T cell changes during pregnancy in multiple sclerosis. This clone came up once. The assay was immunoSEQ multiplex PCR, and TCRdb's table has in-frame clones only and misses some. The table lists approximately 36,000 clones, 88% of them singletons. The receptor was derived from a female donor with multiple sclerosis, enrolled in a pregnancy study. The starting material was CD8+ T cells from peripheral blood mononuclear cells, obtained in the third trimester of pregnancy.

The CDR3 DNA is TGTGCCAGCGGGACAGGGGCCCGACCCCAGCATTTT. The encoded protein is CASGTGARPQHF. The chain links TRBV28 to TRBJ1-5, with 10 bases matching TRBD1. The V segment lost 8 bases and the J segment 10 bases; nucleotides outside the gene matches: 5. The CDR3 extends over 12 amino acids. The germline V gene has CDR1 MDHEN and CDR2 SYDVKM.